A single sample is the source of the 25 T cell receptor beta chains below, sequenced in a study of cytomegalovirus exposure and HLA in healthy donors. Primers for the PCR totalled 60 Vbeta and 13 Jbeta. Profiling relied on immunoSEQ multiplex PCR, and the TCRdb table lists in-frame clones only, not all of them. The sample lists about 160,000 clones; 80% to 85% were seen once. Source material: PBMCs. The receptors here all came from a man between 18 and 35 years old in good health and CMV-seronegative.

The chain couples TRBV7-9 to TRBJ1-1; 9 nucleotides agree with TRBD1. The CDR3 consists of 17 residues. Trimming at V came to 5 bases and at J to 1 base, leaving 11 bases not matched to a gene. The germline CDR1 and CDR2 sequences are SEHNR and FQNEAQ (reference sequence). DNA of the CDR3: TGTGCCAGCAGCCCCCCCCGGGACAGGGTTCAGAACACTGAAGCTTTCTTT. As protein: CASSPPRDRVQNTEAFF. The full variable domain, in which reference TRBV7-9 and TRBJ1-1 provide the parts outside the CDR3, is DTGVSQNPRHKITKRGQNVTFRCDPISEHNRLYWYRQTLGQGPEFLTYFQNEAQLEKSRLLSDRFSAERPKGSFSTLEIQRTEQGDSAMYLCASSPPRDRVQNTEAFFGQGTRLTVV.

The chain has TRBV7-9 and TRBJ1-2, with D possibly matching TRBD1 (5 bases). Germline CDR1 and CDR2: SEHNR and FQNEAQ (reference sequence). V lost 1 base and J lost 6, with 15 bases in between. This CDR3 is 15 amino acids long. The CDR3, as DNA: TGTGCCAGCAGCTTAGGACAGTCCCTTAGAGATGGCTACACCTTC. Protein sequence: CASSLGQSLRDGYTF.

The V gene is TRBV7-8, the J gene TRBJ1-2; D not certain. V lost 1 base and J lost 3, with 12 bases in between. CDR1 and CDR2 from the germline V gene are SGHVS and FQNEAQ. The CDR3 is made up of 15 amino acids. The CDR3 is CASSLGRGVDYGYTF. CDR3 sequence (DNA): TGTGCCAGCAGCTTAGGCCGGGGAGTCGACTATGGCTACACCTTC.

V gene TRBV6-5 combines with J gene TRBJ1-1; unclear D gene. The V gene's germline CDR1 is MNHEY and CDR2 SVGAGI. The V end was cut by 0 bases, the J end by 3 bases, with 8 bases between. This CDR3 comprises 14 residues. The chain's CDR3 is CASSYSATDTEAFF. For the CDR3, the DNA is TGTGCCAGCAGTTACTCGGCCACCGACACTGAAGCTTTCTTT.

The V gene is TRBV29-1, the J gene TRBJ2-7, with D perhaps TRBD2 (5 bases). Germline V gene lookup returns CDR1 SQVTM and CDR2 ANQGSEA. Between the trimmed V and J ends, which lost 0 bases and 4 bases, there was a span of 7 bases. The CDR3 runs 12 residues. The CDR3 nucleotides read TGCAGCGTTGAAGATTCGGGGTACGAGCAGTACTTC. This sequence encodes CSVEDSGYEQYF.

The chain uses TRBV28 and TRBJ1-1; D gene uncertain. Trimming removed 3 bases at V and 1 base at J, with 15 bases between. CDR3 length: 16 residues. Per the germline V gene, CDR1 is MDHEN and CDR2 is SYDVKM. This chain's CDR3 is CASSFPGEERNTEAFF. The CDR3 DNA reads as TGTGCCAGCAGTTTCCCCGGGGAGGAGAGGAACACTGAAGCTTTCTTT.

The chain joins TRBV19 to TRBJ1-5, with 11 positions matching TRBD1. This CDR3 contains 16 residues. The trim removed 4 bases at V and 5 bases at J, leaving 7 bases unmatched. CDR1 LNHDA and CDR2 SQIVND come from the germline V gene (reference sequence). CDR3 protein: CASSTLADRGHQPQHF. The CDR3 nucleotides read TGTGCCAGTAGTACACTCGCGGACAGGGGGCATCAGCCCCAGCATTTT.

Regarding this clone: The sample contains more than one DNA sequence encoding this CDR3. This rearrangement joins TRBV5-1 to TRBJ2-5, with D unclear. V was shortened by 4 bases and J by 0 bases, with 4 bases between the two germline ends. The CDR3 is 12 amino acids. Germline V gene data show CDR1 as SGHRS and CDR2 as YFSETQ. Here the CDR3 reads CASSPYQETQYF. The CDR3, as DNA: TGCGCCAGCAGCCCTTACCAAGAGACCCAGTACTTC.

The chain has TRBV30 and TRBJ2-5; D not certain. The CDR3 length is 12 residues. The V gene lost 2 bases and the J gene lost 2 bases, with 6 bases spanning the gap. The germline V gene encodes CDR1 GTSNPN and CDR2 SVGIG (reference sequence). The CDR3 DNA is TGTGCCTGGAGTTCCACTCAAGAGACCCAGTACTTC. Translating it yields CAWSSTQETQYF.

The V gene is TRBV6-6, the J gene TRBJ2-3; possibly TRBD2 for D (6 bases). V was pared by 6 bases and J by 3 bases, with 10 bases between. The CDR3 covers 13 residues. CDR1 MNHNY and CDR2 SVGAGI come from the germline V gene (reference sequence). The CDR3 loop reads CASRGGWTDTQYF. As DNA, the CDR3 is TGTGCCAGCAGGGGGGGTTGGACAGATACGCAGTATTTT.

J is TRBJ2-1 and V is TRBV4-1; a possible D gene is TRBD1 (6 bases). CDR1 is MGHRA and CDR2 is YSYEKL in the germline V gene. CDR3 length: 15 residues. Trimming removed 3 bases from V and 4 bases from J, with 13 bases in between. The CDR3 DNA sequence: TGCGCCAGCAGCCACCCTAGACAGGTGTACAATGAGCAGTTCTTC. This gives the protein CASSHPRQVYNEQFF.

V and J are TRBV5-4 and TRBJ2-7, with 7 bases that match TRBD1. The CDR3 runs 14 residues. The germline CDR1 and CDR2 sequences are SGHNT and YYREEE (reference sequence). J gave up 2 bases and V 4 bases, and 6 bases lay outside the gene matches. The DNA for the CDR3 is TGTGCCAGCAGCCCGGGACAGCGGACCTACGAGCAGTACTTC. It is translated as CASSPGQRTYEQYF.

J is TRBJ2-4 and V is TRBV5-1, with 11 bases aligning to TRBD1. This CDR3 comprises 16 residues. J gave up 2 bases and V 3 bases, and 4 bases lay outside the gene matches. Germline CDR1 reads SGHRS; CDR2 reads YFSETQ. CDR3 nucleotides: TGCGCCAGCAGCTCGGGACAGGGGGAGACCAAAAACATTCAGTACTTC. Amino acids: CASSSGQGETKNIQYF.

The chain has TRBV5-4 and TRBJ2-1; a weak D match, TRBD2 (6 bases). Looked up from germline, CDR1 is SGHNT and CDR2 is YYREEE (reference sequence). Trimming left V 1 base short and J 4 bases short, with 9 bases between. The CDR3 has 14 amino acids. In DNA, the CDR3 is TGTGCCAGCAGCTTGTGGGGACTTTACAATGAGCAGTTCTTC. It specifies CASSLWGLYNEQFF.

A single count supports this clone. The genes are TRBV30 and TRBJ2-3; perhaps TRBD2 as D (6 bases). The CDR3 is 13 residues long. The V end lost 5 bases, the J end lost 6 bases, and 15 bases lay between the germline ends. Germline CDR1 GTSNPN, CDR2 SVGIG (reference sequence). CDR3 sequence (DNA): TGTGCCTGGCGGGACTCCTTGGTGGATACGCAGTATTTT. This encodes CAWRDSLVDTQYF.

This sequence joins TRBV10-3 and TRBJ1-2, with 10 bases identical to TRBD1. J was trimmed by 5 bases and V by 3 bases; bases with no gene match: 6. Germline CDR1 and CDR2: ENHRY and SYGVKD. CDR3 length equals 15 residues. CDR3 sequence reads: CAISERTGGGYGYTF. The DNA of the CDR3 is TGTGCCATCAGTGAAAGGACAGGGGGTGGTTATGGCTACACCTTC.

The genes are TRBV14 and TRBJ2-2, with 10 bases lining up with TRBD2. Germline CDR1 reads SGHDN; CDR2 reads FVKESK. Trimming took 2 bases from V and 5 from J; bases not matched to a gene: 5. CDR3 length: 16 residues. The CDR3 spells CASSQTNSGRTGELFF. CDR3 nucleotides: TGTGCCAGCAGCCAAACAAATAGCGGGAGGACCGGGGAGCTGTTTTTT.

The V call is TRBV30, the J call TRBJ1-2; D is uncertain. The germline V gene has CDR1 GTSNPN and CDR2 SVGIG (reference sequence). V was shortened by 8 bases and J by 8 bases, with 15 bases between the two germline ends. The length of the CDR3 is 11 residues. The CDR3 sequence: CAALGWRGYTF. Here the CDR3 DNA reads TGTGCCGCGTTGGGCTGGCGCGGCTACACCTTC.

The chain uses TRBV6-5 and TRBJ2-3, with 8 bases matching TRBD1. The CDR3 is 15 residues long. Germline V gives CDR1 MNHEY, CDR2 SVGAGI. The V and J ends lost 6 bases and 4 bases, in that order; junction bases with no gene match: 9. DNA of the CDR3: TGTGCCAGCAGACTTTTACAGGGGGTGGCAGATACGCAGTATTTT. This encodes CASRLLQGVADTQYF.

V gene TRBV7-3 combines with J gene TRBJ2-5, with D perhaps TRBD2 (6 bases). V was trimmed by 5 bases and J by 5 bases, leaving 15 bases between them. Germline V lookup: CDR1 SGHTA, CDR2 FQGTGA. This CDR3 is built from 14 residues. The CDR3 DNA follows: TGTGCCAGCAGCGCGGGACTGTCGGGCGAGACCCAGTACTTC. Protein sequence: CASSAGLSGETQYF. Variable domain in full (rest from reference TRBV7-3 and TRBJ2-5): GAGVSQTPSNKVTEKGKYVELRCDPISGHTALYWYRQSLGQGPEFLIYFQGTGAADDSGLPNDRFFAVRPEGSVSTLKIQRTERGDSAVYLCASSAGLSGETQYFGPGTRLLVL.

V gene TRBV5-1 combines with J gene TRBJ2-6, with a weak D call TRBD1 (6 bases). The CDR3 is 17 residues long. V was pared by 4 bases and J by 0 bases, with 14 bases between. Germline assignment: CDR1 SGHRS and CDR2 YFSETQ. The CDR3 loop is CASSTGTHNSGANVLTF. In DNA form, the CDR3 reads TGCGCCAGCAGCACCGGGACACACAACTCTGGGGCCAACGTCCTGACTTTC.

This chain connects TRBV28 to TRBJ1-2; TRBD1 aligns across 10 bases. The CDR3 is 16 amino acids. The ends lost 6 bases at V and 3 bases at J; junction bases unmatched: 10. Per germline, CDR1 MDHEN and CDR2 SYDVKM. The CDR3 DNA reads TGTGCCAGCAGATCTACAGACAGGGGGCAAGACTATGGCTACACCTTC. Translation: CASRSTDRGQDYGYTF.

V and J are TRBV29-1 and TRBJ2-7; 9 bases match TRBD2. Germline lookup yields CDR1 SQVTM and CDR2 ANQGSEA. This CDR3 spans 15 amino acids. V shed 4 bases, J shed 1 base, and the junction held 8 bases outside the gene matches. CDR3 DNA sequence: TGCAGCGTTGTAGGCCTAGCGGGATTATCCTACGAGCAGTACTTC. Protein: CSVVGLAGLSYEQYF.

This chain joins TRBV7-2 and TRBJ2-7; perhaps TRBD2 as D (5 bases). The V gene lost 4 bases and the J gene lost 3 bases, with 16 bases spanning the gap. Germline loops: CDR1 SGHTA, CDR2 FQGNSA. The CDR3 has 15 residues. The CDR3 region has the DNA TGTGCCAGCAGCTCATGGGAGCAGGATATCTACGAGCAGTACTTC. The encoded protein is CASSSWEQDIYEQYF. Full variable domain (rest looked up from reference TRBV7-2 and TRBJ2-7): GAGVSQSPSNKVTEKGKDVELRCDPISGHTALYWYRQSLGQGLEFLIYFQGNSAPDKSGLPSDRFSAERTGGSVSTLTIQRTQQEDSAVYLCASSSWEQDIYEQYFGPGTRLTVT.

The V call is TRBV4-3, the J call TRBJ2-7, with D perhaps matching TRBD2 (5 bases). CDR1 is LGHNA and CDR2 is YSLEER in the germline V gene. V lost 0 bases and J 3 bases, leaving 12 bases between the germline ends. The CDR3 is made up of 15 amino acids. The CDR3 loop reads CASSQEASRHYEQYF. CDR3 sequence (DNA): TGCGCCAGCAGCCAAGAAGCTAGCCGCCACTACGAGCAGTACTTC.